These 2 T cell receptor beta chains share one sample of origin, sequenced in a study of persistence of HIV-infected CD4 T cells. No antigen has been assigned to these receptors. The libraries were made with immunoSEQ version 4 in survey mode. Sequenced by immunoSEQ multiplex PCR; TCRdb stores in-frame clones only, minus some. Seen here are 25,000 to 35,000 clones, roughly 80% observed once, and the top ten hold around 0.81%. Cells were stimulated with CMV-infected fibroblast lysates at 10 ug/mL. Memory cells lacking CD40L and CD69 with high CD45RO were sorted. The sample consisted of CD4+ T cells sorted from PBMCs after approximately 19-hour stimulation, taken from a patient who received antiretroviral therapy. These receptors all come from an adult woman with HIV who was CMV-seropositive.

The chain combines TRBV6-5 with TRBJ2-1; maybe TRBD2 (5 bases). The germline CDR1 and CDR2 sequences are MNHEY and SVGAGI. With 7 bases removed from V and 5 bases from J, the gap between germline ends came to 15 bases. The CDR3 covers 14 residues. CDR3 region: CASKGQPGDNEQFF. The CDR3 region has the DNA TGTGCCAGCAAAGGCCAACCCGGGGACAATGAGCAGTTCTTC.

The gene calls are TRBV11-1 and TRBJ2-3, with D possibly TRBD2 on 5 matching bases. Per germline, CDR1 SGHAT and CDR2 FQDESV (reference sequence). With 3 bases removed from V and 2 bases from J, the gap between germline ends came to 9 bases. This CDR3 has 14 residues. The CDR3 DNA follows: TGTGCCAGCAGCTTGGGAGCGGCCACAGATACGCAGTATTTT. It is translated as CASSLGAATDTQYF.